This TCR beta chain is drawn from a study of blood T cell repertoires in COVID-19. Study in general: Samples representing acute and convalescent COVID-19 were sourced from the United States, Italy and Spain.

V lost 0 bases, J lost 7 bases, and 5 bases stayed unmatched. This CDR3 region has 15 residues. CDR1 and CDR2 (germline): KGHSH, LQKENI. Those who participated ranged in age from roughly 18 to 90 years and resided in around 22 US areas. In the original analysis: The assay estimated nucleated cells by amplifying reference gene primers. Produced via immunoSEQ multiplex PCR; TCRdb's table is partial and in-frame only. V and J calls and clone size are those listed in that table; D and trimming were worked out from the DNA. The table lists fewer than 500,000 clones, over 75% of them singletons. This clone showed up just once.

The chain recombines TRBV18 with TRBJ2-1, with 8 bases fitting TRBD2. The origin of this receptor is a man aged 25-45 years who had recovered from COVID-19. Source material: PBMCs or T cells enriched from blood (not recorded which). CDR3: CASSPPSGSANEQFF. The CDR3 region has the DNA TGTGCCAGCTCACCACCAAGCGGGAGTGCGAATGAGCAGTTCTTC.